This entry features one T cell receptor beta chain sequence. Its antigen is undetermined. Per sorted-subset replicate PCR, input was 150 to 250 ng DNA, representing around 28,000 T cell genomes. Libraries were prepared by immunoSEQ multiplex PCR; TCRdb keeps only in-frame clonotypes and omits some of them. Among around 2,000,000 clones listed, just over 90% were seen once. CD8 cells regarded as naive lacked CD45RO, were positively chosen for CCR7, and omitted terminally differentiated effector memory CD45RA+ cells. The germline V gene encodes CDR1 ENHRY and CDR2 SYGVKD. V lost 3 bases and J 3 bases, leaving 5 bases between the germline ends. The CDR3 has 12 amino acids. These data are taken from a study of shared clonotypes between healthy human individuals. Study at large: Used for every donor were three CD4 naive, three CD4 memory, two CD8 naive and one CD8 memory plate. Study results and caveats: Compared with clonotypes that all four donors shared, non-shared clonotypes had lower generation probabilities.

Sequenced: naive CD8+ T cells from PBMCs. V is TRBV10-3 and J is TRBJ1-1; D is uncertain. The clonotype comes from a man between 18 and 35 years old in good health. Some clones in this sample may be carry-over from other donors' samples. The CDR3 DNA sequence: TGTGCCATCAGTGATTGGGACACTGAAGCTTTCTTT. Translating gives CAISDWDTEAFF.